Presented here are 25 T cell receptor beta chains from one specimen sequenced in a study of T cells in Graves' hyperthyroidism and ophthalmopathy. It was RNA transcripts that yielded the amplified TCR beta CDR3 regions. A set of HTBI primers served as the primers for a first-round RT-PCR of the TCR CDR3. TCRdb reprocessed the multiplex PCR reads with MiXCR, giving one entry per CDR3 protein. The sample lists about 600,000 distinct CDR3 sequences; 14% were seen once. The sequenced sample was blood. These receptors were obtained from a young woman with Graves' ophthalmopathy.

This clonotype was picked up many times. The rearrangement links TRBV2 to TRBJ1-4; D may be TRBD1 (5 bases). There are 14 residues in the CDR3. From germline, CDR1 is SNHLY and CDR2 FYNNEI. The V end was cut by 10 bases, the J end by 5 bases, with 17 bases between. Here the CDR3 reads CAIPQGRENEKLFF. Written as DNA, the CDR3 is TGTGCCATACCCCAGGGAAGGGAAAATGAAAAACTGTTTTTT. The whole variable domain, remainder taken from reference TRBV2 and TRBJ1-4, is EPEVTQTPSHQVTQMGQEVILRCVPISNHLYFYWYRQILGQKVEFLVSFYNNEISEKSEIFDDQFSVERPDGSNFTLKIRSTKLEDSAMYFCAIPQGRENEKLFFGSGTQLSVL.

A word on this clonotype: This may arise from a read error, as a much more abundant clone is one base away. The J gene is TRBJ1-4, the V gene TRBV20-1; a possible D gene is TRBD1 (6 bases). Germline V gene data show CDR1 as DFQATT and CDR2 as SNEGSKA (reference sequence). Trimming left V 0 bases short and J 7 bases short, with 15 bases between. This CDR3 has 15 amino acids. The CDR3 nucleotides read TGCAGTGCTAGAGAGGGGGCAGGGAGATCTGAAAAACTGTTTTTT. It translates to CSAREGAGRSEKLFF.

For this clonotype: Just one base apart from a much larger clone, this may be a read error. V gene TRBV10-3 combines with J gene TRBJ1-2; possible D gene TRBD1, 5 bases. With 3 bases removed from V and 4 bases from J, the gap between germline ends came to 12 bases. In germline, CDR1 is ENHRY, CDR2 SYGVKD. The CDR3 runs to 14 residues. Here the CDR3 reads CAISEGQGTYGYTF. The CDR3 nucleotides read TGTGCCATCAGTGAAGGTCAGGGCACCTATGGCTACACCTTC.

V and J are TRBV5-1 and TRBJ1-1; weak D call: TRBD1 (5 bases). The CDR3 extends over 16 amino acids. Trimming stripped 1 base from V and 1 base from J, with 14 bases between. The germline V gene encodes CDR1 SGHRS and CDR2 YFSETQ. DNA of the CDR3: TGCGCCAGCAGCTTGACCTCGGGACTGCCGAACACTGAAGCTTTCTTT. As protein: CASSLTSGLPNTEAFF.

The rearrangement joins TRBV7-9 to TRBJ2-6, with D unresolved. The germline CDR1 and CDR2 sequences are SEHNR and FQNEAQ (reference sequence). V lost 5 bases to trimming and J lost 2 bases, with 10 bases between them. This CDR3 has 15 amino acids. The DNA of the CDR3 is TGTGCCAGCAGCGTTTCTGGGGCTGGGGCCAACGTCCTGACTTTC. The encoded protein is CASSVSGAGANVLTF.

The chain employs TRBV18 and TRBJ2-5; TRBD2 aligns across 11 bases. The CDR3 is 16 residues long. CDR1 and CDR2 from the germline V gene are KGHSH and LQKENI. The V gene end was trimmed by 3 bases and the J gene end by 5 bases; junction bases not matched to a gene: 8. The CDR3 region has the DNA TGTGCCAGCTCACCTTTAGCGGGAGGGCCCGGGGAGACCCAGTACTTC. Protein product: CASSPLAGGPGETQYF.

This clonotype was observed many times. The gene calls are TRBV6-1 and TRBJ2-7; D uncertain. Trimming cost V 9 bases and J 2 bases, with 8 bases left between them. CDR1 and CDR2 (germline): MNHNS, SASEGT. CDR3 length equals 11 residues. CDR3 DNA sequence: TGTGCCAGTTTGGAAACCTACGAGCAGTACTTC. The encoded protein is CASLETYEQYF.

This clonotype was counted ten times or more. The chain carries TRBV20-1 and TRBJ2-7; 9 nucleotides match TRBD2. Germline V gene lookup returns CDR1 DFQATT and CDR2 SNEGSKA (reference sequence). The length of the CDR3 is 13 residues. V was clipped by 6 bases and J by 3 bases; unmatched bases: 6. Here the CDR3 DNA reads TGCAGTGCCCAGCGGGGGGCCAACTACGAGCAGTACTTC. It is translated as CSAQRGANYEQYF.

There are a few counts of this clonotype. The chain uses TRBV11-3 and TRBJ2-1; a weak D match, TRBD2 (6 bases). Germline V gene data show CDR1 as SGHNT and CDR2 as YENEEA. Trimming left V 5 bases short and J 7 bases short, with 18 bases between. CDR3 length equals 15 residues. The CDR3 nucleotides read TGTGCCAGCAGCCCCCTAACCGGGAGAGTAAATGAGCAGTTCTTC. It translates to CASSPLTGRVNEQFF.

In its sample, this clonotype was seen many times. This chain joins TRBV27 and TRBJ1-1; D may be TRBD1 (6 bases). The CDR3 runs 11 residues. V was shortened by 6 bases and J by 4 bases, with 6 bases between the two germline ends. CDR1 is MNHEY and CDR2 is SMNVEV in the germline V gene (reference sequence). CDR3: CASRTGTEAFF. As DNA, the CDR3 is TGTGCCAGCAGGACAGGCACTGAAGCTTTCTTT.

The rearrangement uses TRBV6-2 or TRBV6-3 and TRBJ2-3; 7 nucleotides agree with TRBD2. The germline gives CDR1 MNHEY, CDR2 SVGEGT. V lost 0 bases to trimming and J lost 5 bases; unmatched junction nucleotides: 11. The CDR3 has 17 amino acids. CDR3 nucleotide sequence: TGTGCCAGCAGTTACTCGAGACTAGCCCGCGGTGAAGATACGCAGTATTTT. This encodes CASSYSRLARGEDTQYF.

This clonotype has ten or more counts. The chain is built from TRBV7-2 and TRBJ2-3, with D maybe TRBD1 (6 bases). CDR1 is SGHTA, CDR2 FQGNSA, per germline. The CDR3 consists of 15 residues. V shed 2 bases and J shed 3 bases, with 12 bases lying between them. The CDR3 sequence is CASSLTGFGTDTQYF. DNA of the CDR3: TGTGCCAGCAGCTTAACAGGGTTCGGTACAGATACGCAGTATTTT.

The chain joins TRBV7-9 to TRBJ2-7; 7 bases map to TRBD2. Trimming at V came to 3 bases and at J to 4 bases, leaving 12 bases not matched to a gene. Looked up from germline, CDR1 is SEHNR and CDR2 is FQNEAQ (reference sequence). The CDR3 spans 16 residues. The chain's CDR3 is CASSLERDGPLYEQYF. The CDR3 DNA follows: TGTGCCAGCAGCTTGGAGCGGGACGGACCCTTATACGAGCAGTACTTC.

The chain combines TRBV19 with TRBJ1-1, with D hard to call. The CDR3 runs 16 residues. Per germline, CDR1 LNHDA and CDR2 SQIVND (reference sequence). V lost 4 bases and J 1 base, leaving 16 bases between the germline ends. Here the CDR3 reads CASSTEGRSGNTEAFF. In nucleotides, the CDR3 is TGTGCCAGTAGTACGGAAGGACGGAGTGGGAACACTGAAGCTTTCTTT.

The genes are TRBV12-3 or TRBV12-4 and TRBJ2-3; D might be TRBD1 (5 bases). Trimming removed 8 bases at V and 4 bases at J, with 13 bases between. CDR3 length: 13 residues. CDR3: CASGLAGPDTQYF. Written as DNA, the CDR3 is TGTGCCAGCGGGTTGGCAGGGCCAGATACGCAGTATTTT.

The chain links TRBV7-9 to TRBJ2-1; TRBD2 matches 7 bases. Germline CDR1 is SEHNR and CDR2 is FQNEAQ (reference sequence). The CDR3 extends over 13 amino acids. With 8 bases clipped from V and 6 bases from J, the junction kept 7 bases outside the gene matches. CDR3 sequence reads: CASLPSGTNEQFF. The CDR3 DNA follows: TGTGCCAGCTTACCCAGCGGGACCAATGAGCAGTTCTTC.

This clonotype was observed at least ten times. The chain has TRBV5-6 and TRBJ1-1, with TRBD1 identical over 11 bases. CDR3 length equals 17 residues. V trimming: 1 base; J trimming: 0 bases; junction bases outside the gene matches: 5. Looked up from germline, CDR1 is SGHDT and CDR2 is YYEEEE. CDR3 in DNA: TGTGCCAGCAGCTTGACCGGGACAGGGGGATTGAACACTGAAGCTTTCTTT. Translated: CASSLTGTGGLNTEAFF. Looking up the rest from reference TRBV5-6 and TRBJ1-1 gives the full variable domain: DAGVTQSPTHLIKTRGQQVTLRCSPKSGHDTVSWYQQALGQGPQFIFQYYEEEERQRGNFPDRFSGHQFPNYSSELNVNALLLGDSALYLCASSLTGTGGLNTEAFFGQGTRLTVV.

CDR3 sequence reads: CSFPRGETQYF. In DNA form, the CDR3 reads TGCAGCTTTCCGAGGGGGGAGACCCAGTACTTC. The rearrangement uses TRBV29-1 and TRBJ2-5; possible D gene TRBD1, 6 bases. The CDR3 sequence is 11 residues long. The V end lost 8 bases, the J end lost 5 bases, and 12 bases lay between the germline ends. The germline V gene has CDR1 SQVTM and CDR2 ANQGSEA.

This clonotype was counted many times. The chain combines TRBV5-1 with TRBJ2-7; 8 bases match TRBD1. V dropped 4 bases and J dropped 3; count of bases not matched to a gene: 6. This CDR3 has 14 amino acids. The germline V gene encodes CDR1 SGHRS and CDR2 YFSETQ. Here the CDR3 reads CASSRRTGNYEQYF. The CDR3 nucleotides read TGCGCCAGCAGCCGGAGGACAGGGAACTACGAGCAGTACTTC.

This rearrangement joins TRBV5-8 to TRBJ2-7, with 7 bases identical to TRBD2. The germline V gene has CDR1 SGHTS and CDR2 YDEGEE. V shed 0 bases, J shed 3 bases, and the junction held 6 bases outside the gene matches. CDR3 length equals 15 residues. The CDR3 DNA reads TGTGCCAGCAGCTTGGTCGGCGGGAGAAACTACGAGCAGTACTTC. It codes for CASSLVGGRNYEQYF.

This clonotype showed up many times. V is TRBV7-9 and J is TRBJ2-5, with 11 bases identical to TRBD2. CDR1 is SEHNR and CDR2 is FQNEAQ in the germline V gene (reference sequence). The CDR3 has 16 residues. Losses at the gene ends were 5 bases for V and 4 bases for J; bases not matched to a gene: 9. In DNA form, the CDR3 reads TGTGCCAGCAGCCCAAAGCTAGCGGGAGGCGTAGAGACCCAGTACTTC. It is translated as CASSPKLAGGVETQYF. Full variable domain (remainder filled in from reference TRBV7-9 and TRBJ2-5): DTGVSQNPRHKITKRGQNVTFRCDPISEHNRLYWYRQTLGQGPEFLTYFQNEAQLEKSRLLSDRFSAERPKGSFSTLEIQRTEQGDSAMYLCASSPKLAGGVETQYFGPGTRLLVL.

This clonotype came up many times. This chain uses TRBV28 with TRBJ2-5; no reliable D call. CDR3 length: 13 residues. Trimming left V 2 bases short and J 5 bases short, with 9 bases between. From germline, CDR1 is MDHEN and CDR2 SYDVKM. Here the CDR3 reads CASSLGVRETQYF. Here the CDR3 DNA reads TGTGCCAGCAGTTTAGGGGTCCGGGAGACCCAGTACTTC.

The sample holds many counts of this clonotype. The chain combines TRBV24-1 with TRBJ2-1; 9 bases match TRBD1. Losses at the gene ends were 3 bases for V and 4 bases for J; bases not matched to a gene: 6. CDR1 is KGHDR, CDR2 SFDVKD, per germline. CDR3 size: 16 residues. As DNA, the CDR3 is TGTGCCACCAGTGATGGGGGGACAGGGACTTACAATGAGCAGTTCTTC. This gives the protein CATSDGGTGTYNEQFF.

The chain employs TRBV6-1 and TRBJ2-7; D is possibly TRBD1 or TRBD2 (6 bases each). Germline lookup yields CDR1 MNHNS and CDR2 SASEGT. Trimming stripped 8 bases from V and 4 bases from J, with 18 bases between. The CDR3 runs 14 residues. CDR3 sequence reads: CASRDAGQLYEQYF. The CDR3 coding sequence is TGTGCCAGCCGGGACGCGGGACAACTATACGAGCAGTACTTC.

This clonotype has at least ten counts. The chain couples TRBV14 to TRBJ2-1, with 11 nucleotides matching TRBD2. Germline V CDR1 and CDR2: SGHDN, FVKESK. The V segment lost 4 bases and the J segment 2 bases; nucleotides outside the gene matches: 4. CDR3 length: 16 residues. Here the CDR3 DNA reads TGTGCCAGCAGCCCTAGTAGCGGGAGGGCCTACAATGAGCAGTTCTTC. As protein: CASSPSSGRAYNEQFF.